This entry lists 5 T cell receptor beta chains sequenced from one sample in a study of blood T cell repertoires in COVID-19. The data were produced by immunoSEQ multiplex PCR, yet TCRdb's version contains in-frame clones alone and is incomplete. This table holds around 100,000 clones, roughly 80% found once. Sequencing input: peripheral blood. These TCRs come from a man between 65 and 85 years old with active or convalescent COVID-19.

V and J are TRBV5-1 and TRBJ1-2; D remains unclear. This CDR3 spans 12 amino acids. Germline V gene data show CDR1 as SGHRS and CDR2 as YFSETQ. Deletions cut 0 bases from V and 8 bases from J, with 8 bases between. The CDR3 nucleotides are TGCGCCAGCAGCTTGGATCAGAAAGGCTACACCTTC. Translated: CASSLDQKGYTF.

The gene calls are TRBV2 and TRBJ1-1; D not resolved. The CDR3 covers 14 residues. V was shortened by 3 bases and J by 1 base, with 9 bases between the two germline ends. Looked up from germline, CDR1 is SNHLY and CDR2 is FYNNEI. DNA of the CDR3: TGTGCCAGCAGTGACTCGGAGCGGAACACTGAAGCTTTCTTT. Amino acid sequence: CASSDSERNTEAFF.

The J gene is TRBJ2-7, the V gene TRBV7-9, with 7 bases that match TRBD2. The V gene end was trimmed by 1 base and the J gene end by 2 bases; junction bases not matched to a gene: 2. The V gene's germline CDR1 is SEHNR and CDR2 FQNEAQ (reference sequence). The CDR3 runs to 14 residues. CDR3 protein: CASSLGRGAYEQYF. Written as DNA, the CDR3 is TGTGCCAGCAGCTTAGGACGGGGGGCCTACGAGCAGTACTTC.

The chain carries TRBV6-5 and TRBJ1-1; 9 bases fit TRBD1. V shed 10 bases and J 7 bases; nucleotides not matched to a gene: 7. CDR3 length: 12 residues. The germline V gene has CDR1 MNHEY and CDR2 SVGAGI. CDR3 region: CATKQGAHEAFF. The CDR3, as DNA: TGTGCCACCAAACAGGGGGCGCATGAAGCTTTCTTT.

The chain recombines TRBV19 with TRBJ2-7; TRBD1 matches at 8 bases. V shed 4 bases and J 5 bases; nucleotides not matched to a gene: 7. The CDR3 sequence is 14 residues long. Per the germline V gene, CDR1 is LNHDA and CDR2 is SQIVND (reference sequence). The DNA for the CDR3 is TGTGCCAGTAGTAGGGGACAGGCACTCCACGAGCAGTACTTC. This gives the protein CASSRGQALHEQYF.